The rows below give T cell receptor beta chains drawn from one sample of a study of CD8+CD57+ T cells in acquired aplastic anemia. MiXCR, applied by TCRdb to the reads, yields one record per CDR3 protein. Here the sample spans about 270,000 distinct CDR3 sequences, about 56% being singletons. Material for sequencing was sorted CD4+, CD8+, or CD8+CD57+ T cells (not recorded which) from PBMCs. These receptors were taken from a human donor with severe aplastic anemia or a healthy control (not recorded which). Each CDR3 is given with its conserved first and last residue. A D gene is named only where the DNA matches it firmly. Some rows have no size entry. The others give once, few or many, or a class for an expanded clone.

-,few,TRBJ1-2,TRBV3-1,18,TGTGCCAGCAGCCAAGATCAGCACTCCAGACAGCTGGGCGGGGGCTACACCTTC,CASSQDQHSRQLGGGYTF
-,few,TRBJ1-1,TRBV29-1,12,TGCAGCGTTAGAGGCTCCTACACTGAAGCTTTCTTT,CSVRGSYTEAFF
-,-,TRBJ1-2,TRBV7-2,15,TGTGCCAGCAGCCCCGGCCGAGGGAACTTCTATGGCTACACCTTC,CASSPGRGNFYGYTF
-,-,TRBJ2-7,TRBV6-6,15,TGTGCCAGCAGTTACCCCGGGACGGGAACCTACGAGCAGTACTTC,CASSYPGTGTYEQYF
TRBD2,many,TRBJ2-1,TRBV7-2,16,TGTGCCAGCAGAGAAAACGGGAGGGCGGGCTACAATGAGCAGTTCTTC,CASRENGRAGYNEQFF
TRBD1,-,TRBJ1-5,TRBV2,15,TGTGCCAGCAGTGAAGGACAGGGGGGAGGTCAGCCCCAGCATTTT,CASSEGQGGGQPQHF
-,many,TRBJ1-2,TRBV11-2,15,TGTGCCAGCAGGGCAATTGGTTTACTTCACTATGGCTACACCTTC,CASRAIGLLHYGYTF
-,few,TRBJ2-1,TRBV7-6,16,TGTGCCAGCAGCTTAACAATTTCCAGGGGAGGAGATGAGCAGTTCTTC,CASSLTISRGGDEQFF
-,many,TRBJ2-5,TRBV2,12,TGTGCCACAGCGTACAGCCAAGAGACCCAGTACTTC,CATAYSQETQYF
TRBD1,-,TRBJ2-7,TRBV24-1,14,TGTGCCACCAGTGACCCGACAGGGCTCAACGAGCAGTACTTC,CATSDPTGLNEQYF
TRBD1,-,TRBJ2-1,TRBV5-1,20,TGCGCCAGCAGCTTGGACTTTGGACAGGGGATCTCAGTCATGGACCATGAGCAGTTCTTC,CASSLDFGQGISVMDHEQFF
TRBD1,-,TRBJ1-2,TRBV5-1,13,TGCGCCAGCACGGTCACAGGGGGTAGTGGCTACACCTTC,CASTVTGGSGYTF
-,many,TRBJ2-1,TRBV19,15,-,CASSMFGQGYNEQFF
-,-,TRBJ2-7,TRBV7-8,16,TGTGCCGGCAACCCAATCAAGGACCGCGGGGCCTACGAGCAGTACTTC,CAGNPIKDRGAYEQYF
-,-,TRBJ1-2,TRBV20-1,11,TGCAGTGCTAGACCGAACTATGGCTACACCTTC,CSARPNYGYTF
-,many,TRBJ1-5,TRBV4-2,13,TGTGCCAGCAGCCAAGTATGCAATCAGCCCCAGCATTTT,CASSQVCNQPQHF
-,-,TRBJ1-1,TRBV9,19,TGTGCCAGCAGCCCAACCCCCCTCGTCTACGGGGAGCGTTACACTGAAGCTTTCTTT,CASSPTPLVYGERYTEAFF
TRBD2,-,TRBJ2-7,TRBV11-2,15,TGTGCCAGCAGATACGCGGGGGGGGAGACCTACGAGCAGTACTTC,CASRYAGGETYEQYF
-,-,TRBJ2-5,TRBV20-1,14,TGCAGTGCTAAGAGGGGGGTGGCCGCAGACACCCAGTACTTC,CSAKRGVAADTQYF
TRBD1,few,TRBJ1-1,TRBV24-1,17,TGTGCCACCAGTGGGGCCCTCGAGTATACAGGGGGGACTGAAGCTTTCTTT,CATSGALEYTGGTEAFF
TRBD2,few,TRBJ2-5,TRBV20-1,14,TGCAGTGCTGACGCGAGCGGGAGAAAAGAGACCCAGTACTTC,CSADASGRKETQYF
TRBD2,-,TRBJ2-7,TRBV20-1,16,TGCAGTGCTAGTTCTCTAGCGGGGGGGCCGGACTACGAGCAGTACTTC,CSASSLAGGPDYEQYF
-,-,TRBJ1-2,TRBV7-2,15,TGTGCCAGCAGCTCCGCTGGTGGCGGAAGGTATGGCTACACCTTC,CASSSAGGGRYGYTF
TRBD2,-,TRBJ2-5,TRBV11-2,17,TGTGCCAGCAGCTTAGGAGGGGTAGCGGGGGGGAGAGAGACCCAGTACTTC,CASSLGGVAGGRETQYF
-,once,TRBJ2-7,TRBV24-1,15,TGTGCCACCATCCGACTGGGGGTGGGACTCTACGAGCAGTACTTC,CATIRLGVGLYEQYF
TRBD2,-,TRBJ2-3,TRBV24-1,17,TGTGCCACCAGTGCAGGGACTAGCGGGCCTAGCACAGATACGCAGTATTTT,CATSAGTSGPSTDTQYF
-,-,TRBJ1-5,TRBV9,16,TGTGCCAGCAGTCTCCCCCGGCCCCCTAGCAATCAGCCCCAGCATTTT,CASSLPRPPSNQPQHF
-,-,TRBJ2-7,TRBV10-2,17,TGCGCCAGCAGATTAAGAAAGGCTAGCGCCCCCACCTACGAGCAGTACTTC,CASRLRKASAPTYEQYF
-,-,TRBJ1-6,TRBV28,19,TGTGCCAGCACATGGGTTAGCTTAAGAGGGTACAATAGTAATTCACCCCTCCACTTT,CASTWVSLRGYNSNSPLHF
-,few,TRBJ2-7,TRBV11-2,14,TGTGCCAGCAGCTTAGGGGTCGGGCGGTACGAGCAGTACTTC,CASSLGVGRYEQYF
-,-,TRBJ2-3,TRBV7-9,16,TGTGCCAGCAGTCGCCCTAGGGGGTTAGCGGAAGATACGCAGTATTTT,CASSRPRGLAEDTQYF
TRBD1,-,TRBJ2-3,TRBV29-1,12,TGCAGCGTTGATGACAGGGAAGATACGCAGTATTTT,CSVDDREDTQYF
-,many,TRBJ1-2,TRBV12-3/TRBV12-4,12,TGTGCCAGCAGTTTAGGGGCGGGTGGCTACACCTTC,CASSLGAGGYTF
TRBD1,-,TRBJ1-5,TRBV24-1,19,TGTGCCACCAGTGATCCACCGACAGGGGGCCAGTGGCGCAATCAGCCCCAGCATTTT,CATSDPPTGGQWRNQPQHF
-,-,TRBJ1-1,TRBV7-6,14,TGTGCCAGCAGCTTCCCTTCAGGTAACCCTGAAGCTTTCTTT,CASSFPSGNPEAFF
TRBD2,many,TRBJ2-1,TRBV6-1,18,TGTGCCAGCAGTGAAGTGAGGACTAGCGGGGGCGTTCGGGATGAGCAGTTCTTC,CASSEVRTSGGVRDEQFF
TRBD1,-,TRBJ1-5,TRBV2,14,TGTGCCAGCAGGGGGAACGGGGACAGTCAGCCCCAGCATTTT,CASRGNGDSQPQHF
-,-,TRBJ2-3,TRBV5-5,17,TGTGCCAGCAGCCCGCCCAGTGGCTCAAGGGTTACAGATACGCAGTATTTT,CASSPPSGSRVTDTQYF
-,-,TRBJ1-2,TRBV20-1,12,TGCAGTGCTAGAACAGGGAATGATGGCTACACCTTC,CSARTGNDGYTF
-,once,TRBJ1-6,TRBV20-1,10,TGCAGGTTGGGGGCAGCACCCCTGAACTTT,CRLGAAPLNF
-,-,TRBJ1-2,TRBV5-6,16,TGTGCCAGCATCCCCAGGTCATCGATGATACTCAATGGCTACACCTTC,CASIPRSSMILNGYTF
TRBD2,-,TRBJ2-3,TRBV20-1,14,TGCAGTCTCACTCTAGCGGGAGTACCGAATACGCAGTATTTT,CSLTLAGVPNTQYF
TRBD1,many,TRBJ1-1,TRBV7-8,14,TGTGCCAGCAGCTTAGGAACAGGGGCCACTGAAGCTTTCTTT,CASSLGTGATEAFF
-,many,TRBJ2-1,TRBV7-9,12,TGTGCCAGCAGCTTAGTCGGGGACCCCCAATTCTTC,CASSLVGDPQFF
-,-,TRBJ2-1,TRBV7-9,14,TGTGCCAGCAGCGGACCGGGGGCCTACAATGAGCAGTTCTTC,CASSGPGAYNEQFF
-,many,TRBJ2-7,TRBV5-8,15,TGTGCCAGCAGCTTGGGTAGGGAAACGATTCACGAGCAGTACTTC,CASSLGRETIHEQYF
TRBD1,-,TRBJ1-6,TRBV19,15,TGTGCCACTAGAGGGACAGGGGCTTATAATTCACCCCTCCACTTT,CATRGTGAYNSPLHF
-,many,TRBJ2-1,TRBV5-1,15,TGCGCCAGCAGCGAGGACGGAAGTCCTCCCAATGAGCAGTTCTTC,CASSEDGSPPNEQFF
-,-,TRBJ1-2,TRBV20-1,14,TGCAGTGCTAGAGCCGGGACGGCTAACTATGGCTACACCTTC,CSARAGTANYGYTF
TRBD1,many,TRBJ2-5,TRBV12-3/TRBV12-4,14,TGTGCCAGCAGTTTGAGACAGGGTCAAGAGACCCAGTACTTC,CASSLRQGQETQYF
-,many,TRBJ2-1,TRBV5-1,16,TGCGCCAGCAGCCAAACTTTTGACAGCTCCTACAATGAGCAGTTCTTC,CASSQTFDSSYNEQFF
TRBD2,-,TRBJ2-1,TRBV12-3/TRBV12-4,16,TGTGCCAGCAGTTCCCCCGGGAGGGCCGTCTCCAATGAGCAGTTCTTC,CASSSPGRAVSNEQFF
TRBD1,few,TRBJ2-5,TRBV2,12,TGTGCCAGCAGTAAGGACAGGGAGACCCAGTACTTC,CASSKDRETQYF